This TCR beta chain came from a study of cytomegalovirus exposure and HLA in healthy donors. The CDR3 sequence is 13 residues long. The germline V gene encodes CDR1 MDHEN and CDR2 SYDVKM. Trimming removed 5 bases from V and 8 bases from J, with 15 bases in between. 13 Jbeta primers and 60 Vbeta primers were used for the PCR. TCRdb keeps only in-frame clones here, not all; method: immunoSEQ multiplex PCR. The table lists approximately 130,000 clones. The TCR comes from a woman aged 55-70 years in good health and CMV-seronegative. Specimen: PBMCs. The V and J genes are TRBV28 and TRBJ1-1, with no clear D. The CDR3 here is CASSQARSSEAFF. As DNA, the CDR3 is TGTGCCAGCAGTCAAGCCCGGAGCTCCGAAGCTTTCTTT.